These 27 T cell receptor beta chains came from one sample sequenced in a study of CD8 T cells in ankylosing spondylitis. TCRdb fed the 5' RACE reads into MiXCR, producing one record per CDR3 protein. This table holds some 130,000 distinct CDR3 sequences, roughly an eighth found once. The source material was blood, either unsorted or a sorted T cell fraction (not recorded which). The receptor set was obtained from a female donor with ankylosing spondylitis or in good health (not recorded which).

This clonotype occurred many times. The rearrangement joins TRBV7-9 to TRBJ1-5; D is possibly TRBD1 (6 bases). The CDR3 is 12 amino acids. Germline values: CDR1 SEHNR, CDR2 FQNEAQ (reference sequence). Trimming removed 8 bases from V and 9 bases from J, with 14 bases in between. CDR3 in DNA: TGTGCCAGCTCAGGGGTCTTGGGGCCCCAGCATTTT. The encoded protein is CASSGVLGPQHF.

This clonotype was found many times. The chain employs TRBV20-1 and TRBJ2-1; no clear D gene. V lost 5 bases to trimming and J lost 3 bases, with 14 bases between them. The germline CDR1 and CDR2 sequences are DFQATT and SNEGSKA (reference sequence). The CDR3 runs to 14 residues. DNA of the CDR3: TGCAGTGCTCCCGCCCGACTGGACTACAATGAGCAGTTCTTC. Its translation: CSAPARLDYNEQFF.

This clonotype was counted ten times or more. The CDR3 DNA follows: TGTGCCAGCAGCCCGACCGGGACAAGTTTTTCACCCCTCCACTTT. This encodes CASSPTGTSFSPLHF. The rearrangement joins TRBV12-3 or TRBV12-4 to TRBJ1-6, with D perhaps matching TRBD1 (6 bases). The CDR3 extends over 15 amino acids. V was pared by 6 bases and J by 9 bases, with 18 bases between.

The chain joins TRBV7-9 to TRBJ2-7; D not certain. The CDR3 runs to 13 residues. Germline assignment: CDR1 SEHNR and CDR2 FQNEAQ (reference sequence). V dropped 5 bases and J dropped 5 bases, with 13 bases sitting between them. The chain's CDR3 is CASSPSYSDEQYF. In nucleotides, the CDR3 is TGTGCCAGCAGCCCCAGTTATTCCGACGAGCAGTACTTC.

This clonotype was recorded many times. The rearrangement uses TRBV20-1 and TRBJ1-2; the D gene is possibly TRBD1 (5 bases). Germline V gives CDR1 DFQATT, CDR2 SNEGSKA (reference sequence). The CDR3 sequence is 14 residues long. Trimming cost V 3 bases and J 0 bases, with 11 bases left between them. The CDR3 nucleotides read TGCAGTGCTAGGGGTGGGGCCTCTAACTATGGCTACACCTTC. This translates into CSARGGASNYGYTF.

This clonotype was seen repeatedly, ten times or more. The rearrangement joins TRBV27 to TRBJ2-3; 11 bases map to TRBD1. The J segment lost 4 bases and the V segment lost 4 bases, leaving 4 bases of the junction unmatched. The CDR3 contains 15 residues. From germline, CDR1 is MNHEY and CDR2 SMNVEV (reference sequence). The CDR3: CASSSPGQGADTQYF. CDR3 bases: TGTGCCAGCAGTTCGCCGGGACAGGGGGCAGATACGCAGTATTTT.

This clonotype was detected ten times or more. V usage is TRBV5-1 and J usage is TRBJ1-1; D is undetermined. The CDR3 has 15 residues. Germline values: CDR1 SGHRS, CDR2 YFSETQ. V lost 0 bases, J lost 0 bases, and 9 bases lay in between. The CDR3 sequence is CASSLDGIMNTEAFF. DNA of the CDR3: TGCGCCAGCAGCTTGGATGGGATCATGAACACTGAAGCTTTCTTT. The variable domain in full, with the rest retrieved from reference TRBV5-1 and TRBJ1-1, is KAGVTQTPRYLIKTRGQQVTLSCSPISGHRSVSWYQQTPGQGLQFLFEYFSETQRNKGNFPGRFSGRQFSNSRSEMNVSTLELGDSALYLCASSLDGIMNTEAFFGQGTRLTVV.

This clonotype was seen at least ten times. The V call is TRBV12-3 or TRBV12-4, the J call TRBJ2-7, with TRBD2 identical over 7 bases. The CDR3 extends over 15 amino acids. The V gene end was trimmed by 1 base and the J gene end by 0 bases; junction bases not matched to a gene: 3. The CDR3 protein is CASSLVRGISYEQYF. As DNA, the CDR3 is TGTGCCAGCAGTTTAGTGCGGGGGATCTCCTACGAGCAGTACTTC.

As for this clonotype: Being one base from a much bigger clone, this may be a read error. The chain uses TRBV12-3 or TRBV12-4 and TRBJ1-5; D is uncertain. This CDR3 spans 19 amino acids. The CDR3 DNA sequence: TGTACCAGCAGTTTTGAGAAAGAGGGATGGAGGGCGGACAATCAGCCCCAGCATTTT. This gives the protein CTSSFEKEGWRADNQPQHF.

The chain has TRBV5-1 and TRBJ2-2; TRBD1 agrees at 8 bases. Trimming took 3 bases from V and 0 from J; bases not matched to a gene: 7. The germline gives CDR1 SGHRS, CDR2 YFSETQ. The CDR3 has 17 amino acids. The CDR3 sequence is CASSWGPGQANTGELFF. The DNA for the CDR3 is TGCGCCAGCAGCTGGGGGCCGGGACAGGCGAACACCGGGGAGCTGTTTTTT.

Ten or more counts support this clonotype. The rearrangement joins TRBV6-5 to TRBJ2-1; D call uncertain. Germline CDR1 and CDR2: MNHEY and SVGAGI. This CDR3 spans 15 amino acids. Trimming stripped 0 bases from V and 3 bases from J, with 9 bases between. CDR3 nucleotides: TGTGCCAGCAGTTACTCGAGAGCATTCTACAATGAGCAGTTCTTC. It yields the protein CASSYSRAFYNEQFF.

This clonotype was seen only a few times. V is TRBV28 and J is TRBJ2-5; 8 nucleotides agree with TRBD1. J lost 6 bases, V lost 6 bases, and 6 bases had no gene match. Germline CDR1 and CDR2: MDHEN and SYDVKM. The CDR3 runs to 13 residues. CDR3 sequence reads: CASRTTGGQTQYF. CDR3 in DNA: TGTGCCAGCAGAACAACAGGGGGGCAGACCCAGTACTTC.

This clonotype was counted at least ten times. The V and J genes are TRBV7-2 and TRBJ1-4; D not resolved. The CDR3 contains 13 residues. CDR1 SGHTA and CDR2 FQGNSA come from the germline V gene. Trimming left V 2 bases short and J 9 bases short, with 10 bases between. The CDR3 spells CASSLNPYQKLFF. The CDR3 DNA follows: TGTGCCAGCAGCTTAAATCCGTATCAAAAACTGTTTTTT.

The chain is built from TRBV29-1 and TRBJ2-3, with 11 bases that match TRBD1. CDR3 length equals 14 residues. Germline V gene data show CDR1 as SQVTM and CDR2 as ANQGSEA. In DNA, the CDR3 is TGCAGTTCACAGCCGGGACAGGGGGCAGATACGCAGTATTTT. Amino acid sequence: CSSQPGQGADTQYF.

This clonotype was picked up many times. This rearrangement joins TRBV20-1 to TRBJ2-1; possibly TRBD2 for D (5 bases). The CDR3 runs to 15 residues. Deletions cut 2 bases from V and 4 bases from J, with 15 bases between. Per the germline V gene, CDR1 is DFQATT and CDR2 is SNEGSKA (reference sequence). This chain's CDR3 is CSARFGLAQYNEQFF. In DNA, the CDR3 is TGCAGTGCTAGATTCGGGCTAGCTCAATACAATGAGCAGTTCTTC.

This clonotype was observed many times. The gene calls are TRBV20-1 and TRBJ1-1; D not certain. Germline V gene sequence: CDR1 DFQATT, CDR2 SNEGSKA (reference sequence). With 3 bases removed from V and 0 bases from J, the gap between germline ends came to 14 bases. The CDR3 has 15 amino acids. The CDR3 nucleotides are TGCAGTGCTAGCCATGCTCTTAGACTGAACACTGAAGCTTTCTTT. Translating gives CSASHALRLNTEAFF.

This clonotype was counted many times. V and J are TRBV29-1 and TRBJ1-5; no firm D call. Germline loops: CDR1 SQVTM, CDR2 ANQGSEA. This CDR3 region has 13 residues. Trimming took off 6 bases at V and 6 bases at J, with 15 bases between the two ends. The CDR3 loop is CSVRSDNSQPQHF. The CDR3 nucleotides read TGCAGCGTGCGTTCGGATAATAGTCAGCCCCAGCATTTT.

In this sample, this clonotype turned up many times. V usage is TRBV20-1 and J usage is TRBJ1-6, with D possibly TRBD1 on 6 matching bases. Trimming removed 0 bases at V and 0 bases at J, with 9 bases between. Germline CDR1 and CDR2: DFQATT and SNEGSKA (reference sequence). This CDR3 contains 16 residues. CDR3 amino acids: CSARDPDSSYNSPLHF. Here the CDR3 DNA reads TGCAGTGCTAGAGATCCGGACAGCTCCTATAATTCACCCCTCCACTTT.

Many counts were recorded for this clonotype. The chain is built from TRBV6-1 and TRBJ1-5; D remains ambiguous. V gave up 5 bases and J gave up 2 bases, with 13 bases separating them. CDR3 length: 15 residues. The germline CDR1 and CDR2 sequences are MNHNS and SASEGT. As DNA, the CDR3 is TGTGCCAGCAGTCCTAGGTGGGGTGGCAATCAGCCCCAGCATTTT. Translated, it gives CASSPRWGGNQPQHF.

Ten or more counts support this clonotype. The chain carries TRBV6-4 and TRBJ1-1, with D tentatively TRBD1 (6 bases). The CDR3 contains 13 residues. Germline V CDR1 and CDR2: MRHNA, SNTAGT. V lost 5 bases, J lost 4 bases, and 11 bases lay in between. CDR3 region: CASSQGWVTEAFF. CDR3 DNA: TGTGCCAGCAGTCAGGGGTGGGTCACTGAAGCTTTCTTT.

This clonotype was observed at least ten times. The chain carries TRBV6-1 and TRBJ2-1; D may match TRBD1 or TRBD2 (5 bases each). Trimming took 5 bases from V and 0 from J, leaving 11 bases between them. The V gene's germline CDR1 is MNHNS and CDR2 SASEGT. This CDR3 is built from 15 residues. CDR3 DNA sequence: TGTGCCAGCAGTCCCCCAGGGAGCTCCTACAATGAGCAGTTCTTC. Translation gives CASSPPGSSYNEQFF.

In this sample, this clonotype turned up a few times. The CDR3, as DNA: TGCAGCGTTTATCCGGAATCTGCGGTTGGGCCTAATGAAAAACTGTTTTTT. It yields the protein CSVYPESAVGPNEKLFF. This chain uses TRBV29-1 with TRBJ1-4; the D is unclear. CDR1 and CDR2 (germline): SQVTM, ANQGSEA. The CDR3 extends over 17 amino acids. V was trimmed by 5 bases and J by 3 bases, leaving 22 bases between them. Looking up the rest from reference TRBV29-1 and TRBJ1-4 gives the full variable domain: SAVISQKPSRDICQRGTSLTIQCQVDSQVTMMFWYRQQPGQSLTLIATANQGSEATYESGFVIDKFPISRPNLTFSTLTVSNMSPEDSSIYLCSVYPESAVGPNEKLFFGSGTQLSVL.

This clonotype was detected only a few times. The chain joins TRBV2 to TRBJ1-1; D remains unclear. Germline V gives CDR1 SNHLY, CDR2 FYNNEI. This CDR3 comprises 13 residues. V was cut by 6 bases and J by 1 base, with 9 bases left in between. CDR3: CASREIGNTEAFF. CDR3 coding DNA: TGTGCCAGCAGGGAGATTGGGAACACTGAAGCTTTCTTT.

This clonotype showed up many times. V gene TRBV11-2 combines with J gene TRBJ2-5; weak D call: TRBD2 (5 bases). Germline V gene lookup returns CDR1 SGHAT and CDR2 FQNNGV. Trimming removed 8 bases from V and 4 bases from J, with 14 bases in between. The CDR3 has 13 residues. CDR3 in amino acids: CASRTTTSETQYF. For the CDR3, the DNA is TGTGCCAGCCGCACGACTACCTCAGAGACCCAGTACTTC.

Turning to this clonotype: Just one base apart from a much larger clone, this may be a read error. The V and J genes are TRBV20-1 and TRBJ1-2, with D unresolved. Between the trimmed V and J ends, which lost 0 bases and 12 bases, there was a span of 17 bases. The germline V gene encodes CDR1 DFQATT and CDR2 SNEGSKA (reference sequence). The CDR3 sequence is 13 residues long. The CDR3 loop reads CSAREPQERGDTF. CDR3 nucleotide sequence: TGCAGTGCTAGAGAGCCCCAGGAAAGAGGCGACACCTTC.

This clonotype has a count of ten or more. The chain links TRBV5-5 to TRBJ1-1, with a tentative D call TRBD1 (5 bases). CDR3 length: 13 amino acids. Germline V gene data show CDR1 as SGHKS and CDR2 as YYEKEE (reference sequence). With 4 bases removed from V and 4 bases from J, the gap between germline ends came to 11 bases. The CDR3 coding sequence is TGTGCCAGCAGCGGCCAGGGTTCCACTGAAGCTTTCTTT. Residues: CASSGQGSTEAFF.

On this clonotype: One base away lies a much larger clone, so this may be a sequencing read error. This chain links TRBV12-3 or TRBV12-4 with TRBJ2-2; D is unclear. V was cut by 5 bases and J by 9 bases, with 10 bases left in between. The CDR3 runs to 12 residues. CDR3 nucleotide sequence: TGTGCCAGCAGTGCCAGCCGCCGGGAGCTGTTTTTT. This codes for CASSASRRELFF.